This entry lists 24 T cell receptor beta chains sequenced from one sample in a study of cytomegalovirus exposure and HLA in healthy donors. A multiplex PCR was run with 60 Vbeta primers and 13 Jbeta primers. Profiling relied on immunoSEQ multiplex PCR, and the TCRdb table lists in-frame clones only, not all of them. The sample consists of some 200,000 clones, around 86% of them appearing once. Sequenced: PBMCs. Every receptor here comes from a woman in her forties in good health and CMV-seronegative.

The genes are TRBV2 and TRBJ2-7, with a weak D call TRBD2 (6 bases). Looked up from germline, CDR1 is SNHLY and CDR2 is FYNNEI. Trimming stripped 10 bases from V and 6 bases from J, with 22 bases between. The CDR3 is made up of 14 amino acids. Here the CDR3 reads CATRPGLAYSEQYF. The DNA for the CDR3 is TGTGCCACCCGGCCGGGTCTAGCGTATAGCGAGCAGTACTTC. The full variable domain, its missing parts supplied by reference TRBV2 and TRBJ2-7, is EPEVTQTPSHQVTQMGQEVILRCVPISNHLYFYWYRQILGQKVEFLVSFYNNEISEKSEIFDDQFSVERPDGSNFTLKIRSTKLEDSAMYFCATRPGLAYSEQYFGPGTRLTVT.

The CDR3 nucleotides read TGTGCCAGCAGCTTACTAGCGGAAAACACCGGGGAGCTGTTTTTT. Amino acid sequence: CASSLLAENTGELFF. The chain uses TRBV9 and TRBJ2-2; 8 bases are a match to TRBD2. The germline V gene has CDR1 SGDLS and CDR2 YYNGEE. After removal of 4 bases from V and 2 bases from J, the junction contained 4 bases not matched to a gene. CDR3 length equals 15 residues.

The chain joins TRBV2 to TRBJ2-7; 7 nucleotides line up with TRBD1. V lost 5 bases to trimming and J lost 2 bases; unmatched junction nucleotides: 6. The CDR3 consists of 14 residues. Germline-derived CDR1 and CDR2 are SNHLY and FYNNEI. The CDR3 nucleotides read TGTGCCAGCAGTTACAGGGGTTCGCCCTACGAGCAGTACTTC. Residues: CASSYRGSPYEQYF. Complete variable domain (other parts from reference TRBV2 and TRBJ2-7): EPEVTQTPSHQVTQMGQEVILRCVPISNHLYFYWYRQILGQKVEFLVSFYNNEISEKSEIFDDQFSVERPDGSNFTLKIRSTKLEDSAMYFCASSYRGSPYEQYFGPGTRLTVT.

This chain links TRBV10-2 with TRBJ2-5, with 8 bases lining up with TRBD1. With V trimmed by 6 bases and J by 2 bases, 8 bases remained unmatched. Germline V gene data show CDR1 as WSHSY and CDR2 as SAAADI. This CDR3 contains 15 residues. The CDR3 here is CASRDTGTGQETQYF. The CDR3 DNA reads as TGCGCCAGCAGGGACACCGGGACAGGTCAAGAGACCCAGTACTTC.

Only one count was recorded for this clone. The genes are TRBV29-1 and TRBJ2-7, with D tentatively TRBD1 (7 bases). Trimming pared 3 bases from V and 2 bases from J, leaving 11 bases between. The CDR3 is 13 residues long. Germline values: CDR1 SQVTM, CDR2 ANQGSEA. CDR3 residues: CSVDGRGAYEQYF. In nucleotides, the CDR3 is TGCAGCGTTGATGGCAGGGGGGCCTACGAGCAGTACTTC.

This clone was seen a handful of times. The DNA for the CDR3 is TGTGCCAGCAGCTTCGGGAGCAGGACCGGGGAGCTGTTTTTT. Translating gives CASSFGSRTGELFF. The chain recombines TRBV5-6 with TRBJ2-2; D perhaps matches TRBD2 (6 bases). Germline values: CDR1 SGHDT, CDR2 YYEEEE. The CDR3 runs to 14 residues. Trimming cost V 2 bases and J 5 bases, with 10 bases left between them. Supplemented by reference TRBV5-6 and TRBJ2-2, the full variable domain reads DAGVTQSPTHLIKTRGQQVTLRCSPKSGHDTVSWYQQALGQGPQFIFQYYEEEERQRGNFPDRFSGHQFPNYSSELNVNALLLGDSALYLCASSFGSRTGELFFGEGSRLTVL.

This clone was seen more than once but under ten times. The chain's CDR3 is CASSHGQGATEAFF. The CDR3, as DNA: TGCGCCAGCAGCCACGGACAGGGGGCCACTGAAGCTTTCTTT. The rearrangement links TRBV4-1 to TRBJ1-1; 11 bases map to TRBD1. V gave up 3 bases and J gave up 4 bases; unmatched junction bases: 1. Per germline, CDR1 MGHRA and CDR2 YSYEKL. The CDR3 spans 14 residues.

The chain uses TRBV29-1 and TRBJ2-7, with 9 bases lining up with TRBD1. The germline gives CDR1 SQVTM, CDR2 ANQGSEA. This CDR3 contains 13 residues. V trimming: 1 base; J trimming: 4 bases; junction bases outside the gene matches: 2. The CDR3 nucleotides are TGCAGCGTTGAAGGGACAGGGGTGTACGAGCAGTACTTC. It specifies CSVEGTGVYEQYF.

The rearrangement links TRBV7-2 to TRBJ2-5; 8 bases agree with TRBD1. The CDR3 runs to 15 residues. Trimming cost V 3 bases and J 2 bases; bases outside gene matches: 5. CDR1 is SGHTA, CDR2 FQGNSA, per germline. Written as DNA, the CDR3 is TGTGCCAGCAGCTTCAGGACAGGGTGGCAAGAGACCCAGTACTTC. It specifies CASSFRTGWQETQYF.

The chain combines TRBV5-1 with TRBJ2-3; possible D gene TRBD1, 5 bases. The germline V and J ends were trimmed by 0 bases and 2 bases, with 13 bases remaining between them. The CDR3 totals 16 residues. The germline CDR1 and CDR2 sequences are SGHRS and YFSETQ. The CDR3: CASSLGQSRATDTQYF. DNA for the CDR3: TGCGCCAGCAGCTTGGGACAGTCTCGTGCCACAGATACGCAGTATTTT.

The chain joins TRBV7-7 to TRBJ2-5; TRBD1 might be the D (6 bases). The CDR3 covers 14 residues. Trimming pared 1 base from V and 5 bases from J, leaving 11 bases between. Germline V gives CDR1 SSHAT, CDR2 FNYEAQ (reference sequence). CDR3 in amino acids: CASSLDRERETQYF. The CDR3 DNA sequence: TGTGCCAGCAGCTTAGACAGGGAGCGTGAGACCCAGTACTTC.

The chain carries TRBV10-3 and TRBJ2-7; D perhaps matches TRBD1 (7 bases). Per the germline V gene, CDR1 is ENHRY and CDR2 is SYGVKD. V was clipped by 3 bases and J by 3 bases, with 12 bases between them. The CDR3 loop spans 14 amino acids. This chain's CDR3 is CAISDRRDSYEQYF. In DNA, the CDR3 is TGTGCCATCAGTGATCGGAGGGACAGCTACGAGCAGTACTTC.

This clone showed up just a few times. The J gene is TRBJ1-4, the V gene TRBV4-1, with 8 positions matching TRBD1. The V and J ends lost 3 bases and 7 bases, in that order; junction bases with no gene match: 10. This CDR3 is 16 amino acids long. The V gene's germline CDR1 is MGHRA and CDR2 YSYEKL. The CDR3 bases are TGCGCCAGCAGCCAGGACTCAGGGGGCTTTGGTGAAAAACTGTTTTTT. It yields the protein CASSQDSGGFGEKLFF.

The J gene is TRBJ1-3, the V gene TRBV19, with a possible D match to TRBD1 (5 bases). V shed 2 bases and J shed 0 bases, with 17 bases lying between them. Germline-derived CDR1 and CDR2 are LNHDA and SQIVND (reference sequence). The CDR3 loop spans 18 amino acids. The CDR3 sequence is CASSIIGGAVTSGNTIYF. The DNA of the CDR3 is TGTGCCAGTAGTATAATCGGTGGGGCAGTGACCTCTGGAAACACCATATATTTT.

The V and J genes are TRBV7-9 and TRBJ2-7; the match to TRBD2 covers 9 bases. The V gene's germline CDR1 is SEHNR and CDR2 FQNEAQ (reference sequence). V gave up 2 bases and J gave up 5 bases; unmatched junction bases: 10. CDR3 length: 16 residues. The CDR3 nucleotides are TGTGCCAGCAGCTTACGGGGGCGGGAGGGCCCCCACGAGCAGTACTTC. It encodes CASSLRGREGPHEQYF.

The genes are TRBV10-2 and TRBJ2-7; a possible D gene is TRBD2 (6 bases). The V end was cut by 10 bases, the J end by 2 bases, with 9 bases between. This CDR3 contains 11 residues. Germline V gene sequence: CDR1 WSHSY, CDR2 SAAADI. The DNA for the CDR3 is TGCGCCACCCGGACTACCTACGAGCAGTACTTC. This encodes CATRTTYEQYF.

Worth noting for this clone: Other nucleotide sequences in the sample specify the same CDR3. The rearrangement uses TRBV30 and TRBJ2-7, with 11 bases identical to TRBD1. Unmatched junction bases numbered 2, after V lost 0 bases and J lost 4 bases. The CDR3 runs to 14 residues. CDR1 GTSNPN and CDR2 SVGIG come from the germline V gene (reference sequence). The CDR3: CAWSVGTGGYEQYF. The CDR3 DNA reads TGTGCCTGGAGTGTGGGGACAGGGGGGTACGAGCAGTACTTC.

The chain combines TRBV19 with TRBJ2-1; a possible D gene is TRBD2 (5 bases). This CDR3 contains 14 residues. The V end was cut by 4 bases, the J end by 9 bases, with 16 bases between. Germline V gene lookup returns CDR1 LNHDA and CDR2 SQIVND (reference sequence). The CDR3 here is CASSTGPLEGEQFF. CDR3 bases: TGTGCCAGTAGTACCGGCCCCCTCGAGGGTGAGCAGTTCTTC.

The DNA of the CDR3 is TGCAGCGTTGAGAGGAGCAGGACAAACTATGGCTACACCTTC. Residues: CSVERSRTNYGYTF. This chain joins TRBV29-1 and TRBJ1-2; a weak D match, TRBD1 (5 bases). CDR1 and CDR2 from the germline V gene are SQVTM and ANQGSEA. The CDR3 runs 14 residues. V was trimmed by 3 bases and J by 2 bases, leaving 13 bases between them.

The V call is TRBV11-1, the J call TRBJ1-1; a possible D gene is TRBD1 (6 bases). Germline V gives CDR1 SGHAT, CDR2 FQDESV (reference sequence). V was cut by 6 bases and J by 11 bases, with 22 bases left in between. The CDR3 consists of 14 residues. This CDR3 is CASRDTGTPQGAFF. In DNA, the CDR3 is TGTGCCAGCAGAGATACCGGGACCCCTCAGGGGGCTTTCTTT.

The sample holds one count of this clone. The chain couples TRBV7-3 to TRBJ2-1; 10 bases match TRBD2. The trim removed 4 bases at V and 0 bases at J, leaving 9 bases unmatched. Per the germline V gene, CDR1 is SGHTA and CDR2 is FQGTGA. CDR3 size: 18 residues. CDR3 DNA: TGTGCCAGCAGCTCATGCCTGAGCGGGAGGGACTCCTACAATGAGCAGTTCTTC. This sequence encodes CASSSCLSGRDSYNEQFF.

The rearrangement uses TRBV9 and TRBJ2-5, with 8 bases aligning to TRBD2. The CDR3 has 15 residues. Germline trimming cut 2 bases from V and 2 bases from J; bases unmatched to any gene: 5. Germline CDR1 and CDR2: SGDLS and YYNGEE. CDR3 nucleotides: TGTGCCAGCAGCGTTAGCGGGAAGACTCAAGAGACCCAGTACTTC. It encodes CASSVSGKTQETQYF.

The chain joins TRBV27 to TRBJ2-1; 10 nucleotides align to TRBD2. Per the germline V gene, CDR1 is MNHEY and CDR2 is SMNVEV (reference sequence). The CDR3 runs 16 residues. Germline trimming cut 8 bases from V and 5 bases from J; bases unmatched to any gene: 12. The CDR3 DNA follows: TGTGCCAGCCGTTCCGCGAGCGGGAGGGCCAACAATGAGCAGTTCTTC. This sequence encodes CASRSASGRANNEQFF.

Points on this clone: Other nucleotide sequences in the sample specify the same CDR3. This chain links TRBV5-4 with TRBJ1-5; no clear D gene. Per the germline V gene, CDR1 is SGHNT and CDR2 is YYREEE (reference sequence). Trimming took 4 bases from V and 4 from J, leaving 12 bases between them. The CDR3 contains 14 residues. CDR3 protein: CASSLGGSNQPQHF. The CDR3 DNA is TGTGCCAGCAGCCTCGGAGGCTCTAATCAGCCCCAGCATTTT.